The TCR beta chain under discussion was sequenced for a study of cytomegalovirus exposure and HLA in healthy donors. Primers included in the PCR were 60 Vbeta and 13 Jbeta primers. Sequencing was performed with immunoSEQ multiplex PCR; in TCRdb, only in-frame clones are kept and a portion is missing. The sample lists roughly 170,000 clones, roughly four fifths occurring once. This CDR3 region has 12 residues. The germline V gene encodes CDR1 SNHLY and CDR2 FYNNEI. V lost 1 base, J lost 8 bases, and 8 bases lay in between. The chain has TRBV2 and TRBJ1-2; D remains unclear. The clonotype comes from a girl between 10 and 17 years old in good health and CMV-seropositive. Sequenced: PBMCs. The CDR3 sequence is CASSEGGGGYTF. CDR3 DNA sequence: TGTGCCAGCAGTGAAGGTGGAGGCGGCTACACCTTC.